These T cell receptor beta chains were read from a single sample in a study of blood T cells in healthy people across ages. TCRdb re-analysed the 5' RACE reads in MiXCR, keeping a single row per CDR3 protein. In the table there are some 760,000 distinct CDR3 sequences, around a quarter of which are singletons. The same data also contributed to another study, on T cells of mothers and their children.

Sequencing was done on a sample of blood. These receptors were obtained from a boy between 5 and 17 years old in good health. The CDR3 runs from the conserved cysteine through the conserved F or W. A D gene is named only where the DNA matches it firmly. Rows give clone size only sometimes, using once, few, many, or a class for an expanded clone.

j_gene | d_gene | abundance | v_gene | CDR3nt | CDR3aa
TRBJ1-4 | TRBD1 | . | TRBV9 | TGTGCCAGCAGCGAGAATCCGGGACAGGGGTATGAAAAACTGTTTTTT | CASSENPGQGYEKLFF
TRBJ2-5 | TRBD1 | few | TRBV28 | TGTGCCAGCAGGCCAACGAATACACCGACAGGGGGACGAGAGACCCAGTACTTC | CASRPTNTPTGGRETQYF
TRBJ2-2 | TRBD2 | few | TRBV6-2/TRBV6-3 | TGTGCCAGCAGCCAAACCGGGACTAGCGGGTACACCGGGGAGCTGTTTTTT | CASSQTGTSGYTGELFF
TRBJ2-7 | . | . | TRBV6-5 | TGTGCCAGCAGTTATAGGGGGGGTCCCTACGAGCAGTACTTC | CASSYRGGPYEQYF
TRBJ2-7 | . | . | TRBV7-8 | TGTGCCAGCAGCTTAGCGAGGGATTTCCCCTCCTACGAGCAGTACTTC | CASSLARDFPSYEQYF
TRBJ2-4 | . | few | TRBV5-1 | TGCGCCAGCAGGATACTGGGGGGCGACATTCAGTACTTC | CASRILGGDIQYF
TRBJ2-1 | . | . | TRBV6-2/TRBV6-3 | TGTGCCAGCCTAATTGGGGGCGGGTACAATGAGCAGTTCTTC | CASLIGGGYNEQFF
TRBJ1-4 | TRBD1 | . | TRBV11-2 | TGTGCCAGCAGCTCAACAGGGGCTCAGGCAACTAATGAAAAACTGTTTTTT | CASSSTGAQATNEKLFF
TRBJ2-2 | TRBD1 | . | TRBV28 | TGTGCCAGCAGTTTAGCGAGGTGGGGACAGGGGGCCTCCGGGGAGCTGTTTTTT | CASSLARWGQGASGELFF
TRBJ2-1 | TRBD2 | few | TRBV12-3/TRBV12-4 | TGTGCCAGCAGTTTAGCTAGCGGGAGTAATGAGCAGTTCTTC | CASSLASGSNEQFF
TRBJ2-7 | . | once | TRBV20-1 | TGCAGTGCTAGAGGCTCCGTCTACGAGCAGTACTTC | CSARGSVYEQYF
TRBJ1-2 | . | many | TRBV20-1 | TGCAGTGCTAGATGGACAGAAGGCTACACCTTC | CSARWTEGYTF
TRBJ2-1 | TRBD1 | . | TRBV6-5 | TGTGCCAGCAGCTCGGACAGGGGTGAGCAGTTCTTC | CASSSDRGEQFF
TRBJ2-7 | TRBD1 | once | TRBV12-3/TRBV12-4 | TGTGCCAGCAGTCTACAGGGGGCGCGTTTCCACGAGCAGTACTTC | CASSLQGARFHEQYF
TRBJ1-4 | . | few | TRBV7-2 | TGTGCCAGCAGCCAACAAAGCTGGGGGGCGGCTAATGAAAAACTGTTTTTT | CASSQQSWGAANEKLFF
TRBJ1-4 | . | few | TRBV7-2 | TGTGCCAGCAAGCAGGGTTTCGGTGAAAAACTGTTTTTT | CASKQGFGEKLFF
TRBJ2-1 | TRBD2 | . | TRBV5-1 | TGCGCCAGCAGCTCACTAGCGGGAGATTCGGGTGAGCAGTTCTTC | CASSSLAGDSGEQFF
TRBJ2-3 | . | few | TRBV4-2 | TGTGCCAGCAGCCAAGTTCGGGCAGCTAGCACAGATACGCAGTATTTT | CASSQVRAASTDTQYF
TRBJ2-3 | . | . | TRBV7-9 | TGTGCCAGCAGCTTAGCTTCCAGGACGGACACAGATACGCAGTATTTT | CASSLASRTDTDTQYF
TRBJ2-3 | . | once | TRBV12-3/TRBV12-4 | TGTGCCAGCAGCGATGACACAGATACGCAGTATTTT | CASSDDTDTQYF
TRBJ2-3 | TRBD2 | . | TRBV20-1 | TGCAGTGCCCCGGGACTAGCGGAAAATACAGATACGCAGTATTTT | CSAPGLAENTDTQYF
TRBJ2-7 | TRBD2 | few | TRBV5-1 | TGCGCCAGCAGCTTGGCTAGCGGCAACCCTACGGATGGTATCTACGAGCAGTACTTC | CASSLASGNPTDGIYEQYF
TRBJ1-1 | TRBD1 | . | TRBV7-9 | TGTGCCAGCAGCCCCCGGGACAGGGCCACTGAAGCTTTCTTT | CASSPRDRATEAFF
TRBJ2-1 | . | . | TRBV5-1 | TGCGCCAGCAGCTTGCTAACAGGGAACTCCTACAATGAGCAGTTCTTC | CASSLLTGNSYNEQFF